These T cell receptor beta chains were read from a single sample in a study of metastatic and nonmetastatic thyroid tumors. TCRdb re-called clones from the PCR reads using MiXCR. This table holds 25,000 to 35,000 clones, less than 30% found once. Sequencing was performed on blood. These receptors all stem from a female donor with papillary thyroid cancer or a benign thyroid nodule (not recorded which). Some clones in this sample may be carry-over from other donors' samples. The CDR3 runs from the conserved cysteine through the conserved F or W. A D gene is named only where the DNA matches it firmly. The size of a clone is reported for some rows only, either as once, few or many, or as a class for expanded clones.

D	length	V	J	size	CDR3	DNA
NA	13	TRBV11-2	TRBJ1-2	many	CASSLDQGYGYTF	TGTGCCAGCAGCTTAGATCAAGGCTATGGCTACACCTTC
NA	16	TRBV11-2	TRBJ1-3	many	CASSLEATLSGNTIYF	TGTGCCAGCAGCTTAGAGGCAACTCTCTCTGGAAACACCATATATTTT
NA	16	TRBV6-4	TRBJ2-3	few	CASSESGPTAPDTQYF	TGTGCCAGCAGTGAGTCGGGACCGACGGCTCCAGATACGCAGTATTTT
NA	14	TRBV20-1	TRBJ2-7	NA	CSARDPGPSYEQYF	TGCAGTGCTAGAGATCCGGGACCCTCCTACGAGCAGTACTTC
NA	15	TRBV6-1	TRBJ1-2	few	CASSRSAGMFYGYTF	TGTGCCAGCAGTCGATCGGCGGGGATGTTCTATGGCTACACCTTC
NA	18	TRBV24-1	TRBJ1-5	NA	CATSDFGVSSGGLDSQHF	TGTGCCACCAGTGATTTTGGGGTCAGTAGTGGAGGGCTCGACAGCCAGCATTTT
NA	13	TRBV7-2	TRBJ1-5	few	CASSPVNNHPQHF	TGTGCCAGCAGCCCTGTGAACAATCATCCCCAGCATTTT
TRBD1	13	TRBV30	TRBJ1-1	few	CAWGTVRFTEAFF	TGTGCCTGGGGGACAGTACGGTTCACTGAAGCTTTCTTT
NA	16	TRBV2	TRBJ2-6	many	CASKRFRTSGANVLTF	TGTGCCAGCAAGAGATTTAGGACCTCTGGGGCCAACGTCCTGACTTTC
NA	12	TRBV20-1	TRBJ2-3	NA	CSGKLSTDTQYF	TGCAGTGGCAAGCTAAGCACAGATACGCAGTATTTT
TRBD2	13	TRBV7-2	TRBJ2-7	NA	CASSLVSGAWQYF	TGTGCCAGCAGCTTAGTGAGCGGGGCGTGGCAGTACTTC
TRBD2	16	TRBV7-2	TRBJ2-1	many	CASSNLLAGGGNEQFF	TGTGCCAGCAGCAACCTTCTAGCGGGGGGGGGAAATGAGCAGTTCTTC
TRBD2	16	TRBV7-8	TRBJ2-1	many	CASSLAGLADDNEQFF	TGTGCCAGCAGCTTAGCCGGACTAGCGGATGACAATGAGCAGTTCTTC
TRBD1	13	TRBV28	TRBJ1-6	medium-sized	CASRGQYNSPLHF	TGTGCCAGCAGGGGACAGTATAATTCACCCCTCCACTTT
NA	13	TRBV20-1	TRBJ2-7	NA	CSARARNAYEQYF	TGCAGTGCTAGAGCCAGGAACGCCTACGAGCAGTACTTC
TRBD2	18	TRBV3-1	TRBJ2-1	many	CASSQEPAGAFLDNEQFF	TGTGCCAGCAGCCAAGAGCCAGCGGGAGCTTTCCTTGACAATGAGCAGTTCTTC
TRBD1	15	TRBV18	TRBJ2-3	many	CASSPGQASTDTQYF	TGTGCCAGCTCACCCGGACAGGCGAGCACAGATACGCAGTATTTT
TRBD2	14	TRBV19	TRBJ2-7	many	CASSITGGAYEQYF	TGTGCCAGTAGTATAACCGGGGGGGCCTACGAGCAGTACTTC
TRBD1	13	TRBV27	TRBJ1-2	medium-sized	CATGRGLYYGYTF	TGTGCCACCGGGAGGGGGCTGTACTATGGCTACACCTTC
TRBD1	13	TRBV20-1	TRBJ1-2	NA	CSAQNDRDYGYTF	TGCAGTGCTCAAAACGACAGGGACTATGGCTACACCTTC
TRBD1	16	TRBV11-2	TRBJ2-5	NA	CASSLSRQGFQETQYF	TGTGCCAGCAGCTTAAGTAGACAGGGCTTCCAAGAGACCCAGTACTTC
NA	15	TRBV9	TRBJ2-2	many	CASSVNQGLDGELFF	TGTGCCAGCAGCGTAAATCAAGGTCTTGACGGGGAGCTGTTTTTT
TRBD1	16	TRBV28	TRBJ1-2	medium-sized	CASSLFRTGPNYGYTF	TGTGCCAGCAGTTTATTCCGGACAGGCCCTAACTATGGCTACACCTTC
TRBD1	22	TRBV24-1	TRBJ2-6	many	CATSDKLQDRVVLFSGANVLTF	TGTGCCACCAGTGACAAATTACAGGACAGGGTCGTCCTGTTCTCTGGGGCCAACGTCCTGACTTTC
NA	15	TRBV19	TRBJ1-5	many	CASSGGGVSNQPQHF	TGTGCCAGTAGCGGGGGAGGGGTAAGCAATCAGCCCCAGCATTTT
NA	18	TRBV7-2	TRBJ1-6	many	CASSERPRGGGGNSPLHF	TGTGCCAGCAGCGAAAGACCTCGGGGGGGCGGAGGTAATTCACCCCTCCACTTT
NA	13	TRBV6-2/TRBV6-3	TRBJ1-2	NA	CASSVAPLGGYTF	TGTGCCAGCAGTGTAGCTCCCTTGGGAGGCTACACCTTC
NA	15	TRBV20-1	TRBJ1-1	once	CSARDPWIGGTEAFF	TGCAGTGCTAGAGACCCTTGGATAGGGGGCACTGAAGCTTTCTTT
NA	16	TRBV7-2	TRBJ2-7	NA	CASSLRGRGRAYEQYF	TGTGCCAGCAGCTTAAGGGGAAGGGGGAGGGCTTACGAGCAGTACTTC
NA	11	TRBV25-1	TRBJ1-2	NA	CASSFNYGYTF	TGTGCCAGCAGTTTTAACTATGGCTACACCTTC
NA	20	TRBV7-2	TRBJ2-7	NA	CASSLFPGSLIVGTAYEQYF	TGTGCCAGCAGCTTATTTCCGGGATCCCTGATAGTAGGTACGGCCTATGAGCAGTACTTC
NA	13	TRBV2	TRBJ1-2	medium-sized	CASSESGNYGYTF	TGTGCCAGCAGCGAATCGGGAAACTATGGCTACACCTTC
NA	18	TRBV12-3/TRBV12-4	TRBJ2-7	medium-sized	CASSLDPQVVLHSYEQYF	TGTGCCAGCAGTTTAGACCCCCAGGTTGTCCTCCACTCCTACGAGCAGTACTTC
TRBD2	15	TRBV7-9	TRBJ2-7	many	CASSLRSGRASEQYF	TGTGCCAGCAGCTTAAGAAGCGGGAGAGCTTCCGAGCAGTACTTC
TRBD1	16	TRBV18	TRBJ2-7	many	CASSLFRDRAVYEQYF	TGTGCCAGCTCACTATTCCGGGACAGGGCAGTATACGAGCAGTACTTC
NA	12	TRBV6-1	TRBJ1-2	NA	CASSDGYYGYTF	TGTGCCAGCAGTGACGGCTACTATGGCTACACCTTC
TRBD2	15	TRBV7-9	TRBJ2-7	NA	CASSHPTSGSHEQYF	TGTGCCAGCAGCCACCCTACTAGCGGGAGCCACGAGCAGTACTTC
TRBD2	13	TRBV6-2/TRBV6-3	TRBJ2-7	NA	CASGSFSGYEQYF	TGTGCCAGCGGCTCTTTTAGCGGGTACGAGCAGTACTTC
NA	16	TRBV2	TRBJ1-1	NA	CASSEEDGIMNTEAFF	TGTGCCAGCAGTGAAGAAGACGGGATAATGAACACTGAAGCTTTCTTT
TRBD1	17	TRBV4-2	TRBJ2-3	many	CASSQASQGVNTDTQYF	TGTGCCAGCAGCCAAGCGAGCCAGGGGGTGAACACAGATACGCAGTATTTT
NA	17	TRBV6-6	TRBJ1-2	few	CASSYSSLPRIPSGYTF	TGTGCCAGCAGTTACTCCTCATTGCCCAGGATCCCTAGTGGCTACACCTTC
TRBD1	18	TRBV6-5	TRBJ1-3	few	CASSPTPGQGAPGNTIYF	TGTGCCAGCAGCCCCACCCCGGGACAGGGGGCGCCGGGAAACACCATATATTTT
NA	13	TRBV7-2	TRBJ2-7	many	CASSFSEVYEQYF	TGTGCCAGCAGCTTTAGCGAGGTCTACGAGCAGTACTTC